The present T cell receptor beta chain was sequenced within a study of blood T cell repertoires in COVID-19. Overall study: Acute-phase and convalescent COVID-19 samples originated in the United States, Italy and Spain. T cells, B-cell-depleted T cells, or PBMCs provided the cDNA or gDNA that served as material.

Original handling: Reference gene primer amplification in the assay estimated nucleated cell counts. The data were produced by immunoSEQ multiplex PCR, yet TCRdb's version contains in-frame clones alone and is incomplete. V, J and clone size were drawn from that table, and D and trimming were deduced from the DNA. The data hold roughly 190,000 clones, with approximately 80% observed a single time. The CDR3 has 14 residues. V was shortened by 8 bases and J by 5 bases, with 13 bases between the two germline ends. CDR1 is MNHEY, CDR2 SVGAGI, per germline. The chain couples TRBV6-5 to TRBJ1-6; D unresolved. Source material: peripheral blood. The sequence came from a woman aged 45-59 years with acute or convalescent COVID-19. The CDR3 region is CASWRTSDNSPLHF. Written as DNA, the CDR3 is TGTGCCAGCTGGAGGACGTCTGATAATTCACCCCTCCACTTT.